What follows is one T cell receptor beta chain and its context. In the original analysis: Researchers report that nucleated cell counts were estimated from reference gene primer amplification. The protocol was immunoSEQ multiplex PCR, while the TCRdb copy is restricted to in-frame clones and leaves out a portion. The DNA gave D and trimming, while V, J and clone size come from that table. This sample has around 300,000 clones, with 80% to 90% found just once. These data are taken from a study of blood T cell repertoires in COVID-19. The wider study: The United States, Italy and Spain were the sources of the acute and convalescent COVID-19 samples. T cells, B-cell-depleted T cells, or PBMCs supplied cDNA or gDNA.

The sequencing input was peripheral blood. This receptor was taken from a woman aged 70-85 years with acute or convalescent COVID-19.

CDR3 sequence reads: CASSQMGQAGNEKLFF. The CDR3 region has the DNA TGTGCCAGCAGCCAAATGGGACAGGCGGGTAATGAAAAACTGTTTTTT. The chain carries TRBV16 and TRBJ1-4; the match to TRBD1 covers 8 bases. The germline V gene encodes CDR1 KGHSY and CDR2 FQNENV. The CDR3 length is 16 residues. V lost 2 bases, J lost 4 bases, and 6 bases stayed unmatched.